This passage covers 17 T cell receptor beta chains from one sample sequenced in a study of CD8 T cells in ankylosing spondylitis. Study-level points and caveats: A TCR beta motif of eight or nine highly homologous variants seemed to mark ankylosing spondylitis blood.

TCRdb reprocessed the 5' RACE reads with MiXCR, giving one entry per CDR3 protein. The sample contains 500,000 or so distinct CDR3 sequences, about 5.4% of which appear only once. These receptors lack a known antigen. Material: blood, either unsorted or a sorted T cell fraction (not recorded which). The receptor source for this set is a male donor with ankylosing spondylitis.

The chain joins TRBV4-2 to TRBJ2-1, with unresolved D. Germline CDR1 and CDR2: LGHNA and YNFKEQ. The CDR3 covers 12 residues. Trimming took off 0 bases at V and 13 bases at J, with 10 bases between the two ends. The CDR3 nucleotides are TGTGCCAGCAGCCAAGATTTGAGGCCCCAGTTCTTC. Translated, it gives CASSQDLRPQFF.

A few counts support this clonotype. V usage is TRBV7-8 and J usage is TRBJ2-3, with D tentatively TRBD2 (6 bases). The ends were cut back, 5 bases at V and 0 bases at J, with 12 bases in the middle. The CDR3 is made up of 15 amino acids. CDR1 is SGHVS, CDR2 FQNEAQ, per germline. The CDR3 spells CASSPREISTDTQYF. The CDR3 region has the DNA TGTGCCAGCAGCCCTCGGGAGATAAGCACAGATACGCAGTATTTT.

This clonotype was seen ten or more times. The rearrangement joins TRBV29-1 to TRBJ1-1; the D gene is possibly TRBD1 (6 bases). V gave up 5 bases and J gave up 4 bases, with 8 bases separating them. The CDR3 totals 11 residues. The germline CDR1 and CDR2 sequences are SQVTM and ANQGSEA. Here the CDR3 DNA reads TGCAGCGTTCAGGGGACCACTGAAGCTTTCTTT. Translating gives CSVQGTTEAFF.

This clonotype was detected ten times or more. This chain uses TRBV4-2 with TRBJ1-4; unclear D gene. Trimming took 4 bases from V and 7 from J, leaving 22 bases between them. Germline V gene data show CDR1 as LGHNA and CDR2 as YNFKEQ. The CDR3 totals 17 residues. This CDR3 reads CASSRLNRAGTFEKLFF. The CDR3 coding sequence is TGTGCCAGCAGCCGCTTAAATCGGGCAGGAACGTTTGAAAAACTGTTTTTT.

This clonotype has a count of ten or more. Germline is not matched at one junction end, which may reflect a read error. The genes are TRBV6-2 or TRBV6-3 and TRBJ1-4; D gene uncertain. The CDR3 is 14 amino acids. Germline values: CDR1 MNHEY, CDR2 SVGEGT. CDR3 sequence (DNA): TGTGCCAGCAGTTACCACGGAACTACTGAAAAACTGTTTTTT. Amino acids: CASSYHGTTEKLFF.

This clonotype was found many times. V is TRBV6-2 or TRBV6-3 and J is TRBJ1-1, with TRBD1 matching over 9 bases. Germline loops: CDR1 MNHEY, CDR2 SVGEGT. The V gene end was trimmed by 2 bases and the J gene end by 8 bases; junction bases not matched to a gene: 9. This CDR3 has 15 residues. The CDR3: CASSYGGTGKKEAFF. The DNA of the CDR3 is TGTGCCAGCAGTTACGGCGGGACAGGGAAAAAAGAAGCTTTCTTT.

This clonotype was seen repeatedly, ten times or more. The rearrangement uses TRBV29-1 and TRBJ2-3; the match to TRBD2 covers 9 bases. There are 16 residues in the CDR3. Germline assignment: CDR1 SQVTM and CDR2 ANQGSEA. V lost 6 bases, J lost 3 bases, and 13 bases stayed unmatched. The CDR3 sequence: CSVGGRSLAGTDTQYF. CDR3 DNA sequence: TGCAGCGTGGGTGGACGGAGCCTAGCGGGGACAGATACGCAGTATTTT.

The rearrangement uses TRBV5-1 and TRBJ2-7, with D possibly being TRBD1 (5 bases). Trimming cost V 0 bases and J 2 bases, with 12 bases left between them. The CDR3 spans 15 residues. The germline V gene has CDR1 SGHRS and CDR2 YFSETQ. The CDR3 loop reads CASSLEGNLPYEQYF. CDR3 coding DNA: TGCGCCAGCAGCTTGGAGGGGAATCTCCCCTACGAGCAGTACTTC.

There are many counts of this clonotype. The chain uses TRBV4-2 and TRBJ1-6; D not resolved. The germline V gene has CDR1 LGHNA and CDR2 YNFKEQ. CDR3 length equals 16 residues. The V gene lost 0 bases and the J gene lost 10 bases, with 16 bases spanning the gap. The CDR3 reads CASSQDAKPYYSPLHF. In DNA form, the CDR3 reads TGTGCCAGCAGCCAAGATGCGAAGCCCTATTACTCACCCCTCCACTTT.

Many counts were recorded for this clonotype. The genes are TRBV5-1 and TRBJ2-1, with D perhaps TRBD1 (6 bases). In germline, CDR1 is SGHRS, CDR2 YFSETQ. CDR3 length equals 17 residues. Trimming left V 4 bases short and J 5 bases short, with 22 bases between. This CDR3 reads CASSGYSGTPSNNEQFF. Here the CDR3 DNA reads TGCGCCAGCAGCGGCTACTCCGGGACACCATCCAACAATGAGCAGTTCTTC.

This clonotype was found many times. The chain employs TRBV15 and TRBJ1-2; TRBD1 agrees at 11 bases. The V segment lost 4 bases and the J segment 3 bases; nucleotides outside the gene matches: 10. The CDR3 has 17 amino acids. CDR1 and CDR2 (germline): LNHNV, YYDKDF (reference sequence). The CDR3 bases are TGTGCCACCAGCACCAACCGGGACAGGGGGTCTTACTATGGCTACACCTTC. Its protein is CATSTNRDRGSYYGYTF.

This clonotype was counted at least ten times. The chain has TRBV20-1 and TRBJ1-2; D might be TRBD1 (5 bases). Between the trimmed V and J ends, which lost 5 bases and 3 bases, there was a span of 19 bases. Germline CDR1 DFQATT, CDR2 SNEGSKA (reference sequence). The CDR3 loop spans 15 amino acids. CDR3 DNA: TGCAGTGCTCGCAAGAGGGGTATTTCCCACTATGGCTACACCTTC. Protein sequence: CSARKRGISHYGYTF.

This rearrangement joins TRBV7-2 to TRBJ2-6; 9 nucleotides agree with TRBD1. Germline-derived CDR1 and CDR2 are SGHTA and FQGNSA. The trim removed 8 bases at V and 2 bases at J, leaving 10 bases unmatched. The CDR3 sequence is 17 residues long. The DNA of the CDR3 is TGTGCCAGCGGCTCGACCCACAGGGGGCCTGGGGCCAACGTCCTGACTTTC. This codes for CASGSTHRGPGANVLTF.

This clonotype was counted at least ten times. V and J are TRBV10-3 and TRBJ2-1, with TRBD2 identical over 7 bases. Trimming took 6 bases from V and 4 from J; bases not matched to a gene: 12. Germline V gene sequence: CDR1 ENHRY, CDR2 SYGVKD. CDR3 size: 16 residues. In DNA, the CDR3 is TGTGCCATCAGGGACCTTGGGCGGGGGAAATACAATGAGCAGTTCTTC. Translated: CAIRDLGRGKYNEQFF.

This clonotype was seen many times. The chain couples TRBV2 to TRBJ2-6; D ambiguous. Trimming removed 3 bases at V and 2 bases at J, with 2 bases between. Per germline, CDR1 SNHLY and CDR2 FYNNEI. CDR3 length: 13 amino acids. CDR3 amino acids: CASSDTGANVLTF. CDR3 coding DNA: TGTGCCAGCAGTGATACTGGGGCCAACGTCCTGACTTTC.

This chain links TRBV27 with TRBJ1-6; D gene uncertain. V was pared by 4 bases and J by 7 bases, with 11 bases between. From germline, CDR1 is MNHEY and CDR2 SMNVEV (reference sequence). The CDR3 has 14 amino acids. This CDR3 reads CASSWAQENSPLHF. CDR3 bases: TGTGCCAGCAGTTGGGCACAAGAGAATTCACCCCTCCACTTT.

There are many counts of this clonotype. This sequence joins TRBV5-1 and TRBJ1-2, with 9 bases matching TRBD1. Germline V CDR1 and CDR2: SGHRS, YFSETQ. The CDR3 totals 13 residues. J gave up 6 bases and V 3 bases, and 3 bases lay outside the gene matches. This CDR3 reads CASSWTGADGYTF. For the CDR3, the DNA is TGCGCCAGCAGCTGGACAGGGGCTGATGGCTACACCTTC.